One sample yielded the 20 T cell receptor beta chains listed below, sequenced in a study of siplizumab effects on memory and regulatory T cells. Profiled with immunoSEQ multiplex PCR; TCRdb holds only in-frame clones, not every one. Of some 40,000 clones listed, roughly 90% were seen once; the top ten hold roughly 0.25%. Specimen: naive CD4+ T cells sorted from blood. The receptors were gathered from a human donor in good health.

J is TRBJ2-3 and V is TRBV6-5; no reliable D call. This CDR3 is built from 15 residues. Trimming pared 0 bases from V and 6 bases from J, leaving 13 bases between. The germline V gene has CDR1 MNHEY and CDR2 SVGAGI. CDR3 amino acids: CASSYSAGLGDTQYF. The CDR3 region has the DNA TGTGCCAGCAGTTACTCGGCAGGCCTGGGGGATACGCAGTATTTT.

CDR3: CASSKSRDRVKANEKLFF. The CDR3 coding sequence is TGTGCCAGTAGTAAGTCCCGGGACAGGGTGAAGGCTAATGAAAAACTGTTTTTT. The chain links TRBV19 to TRBJ1-4; 9 bases fit TRBD1. After removal of 4 bases from V and 3 bases from J, the junction contained 12 bases not matched to a gene. The CDR3 is 18 amino acids. Germline lookup yields CDR1 LNHDA and CDR2 SQIVND (reference sequence).

This sequence joins TRBV29-1 and TRBJ2-3; a possible D gene is TRBD1 (6 bases). Per germline, CDR1 SQVTM and CDR2 ANQGSEA. The CDR3 has 12 amino acids. The V end was cut by 6 bases, the J end by 2 bases, with 9 bases between. This CDR3 reads CSVGQNTDTQYF. The CDR3 coding sequence is TGCAGCGTCGGACAGAACACAGATACGCAGTATTTT.

The chain links TRBV14 to TRBJ2-7, with 8 bases matching TRBD1. The CDR3 is 17 residues long. V trimming: 1 base; J trimming: 7 bases; junction bases outside the gene matches: 15. CDR1 and CDR2 from the germline V gene are SGHDN and FVKESK. CDR3 region: CASSQAMWQGALGEQYF. DNA of the CDR3: TGTGCCAGCAGCCAAGCAATGTGGCAGGGGGCGCTTGGGGAGCAGTACTTC.

This clone has just one count. At one of its ends the junction is not consistent with the germline gene, which may arise from a read error. V and J are TRBV7-6 and TRBJ2-2; D is tentatively TRBD1 or TRBD2 (5 bases each). The CDR3 loop spans 16 amino acids. Germline CDR1 and CDR2: SGHVS and FNYEAQ. This CDR3 is CASGLGVQGRAGELFF. The CDR3 DNA sequence: TGTGCCAGCGGCTTGGGGGTGCAGGGCCGCGCCGGGGAGCTGTTTTTT.

The V and J genes are TRBV10-2 and TRBJ2-7, with TRBD2 identical over 8 bases. CDR3 length: 15 residues. Germline V gives CDR1 WSHSY, CDR2 SAAADI. V dropped 5 bases and J dropped 6; count of bases not matched to a gene: 12. CDR3 protein: CASSWTSLWGGEQYF. In DNA form, the CDR3 reads TGCGCCAGCAGTTGGACTAGCCTGTGGGGGGGCGAGCAGTACTTC.

In its sample, this clone was seen a few times. The chain carries TRBV6-6 and TRBJ2-2; D is undetermined. The V gene's germline CDR1 is MNHNY and CDR2 SVGAGI (reference sequence). Trimming shortened V by 6 bases and J by 5 bases, and 7 bases separated the two germline ends. This CDR3 is 12 amino acids long. CDR3 sequence (DNA): TGTGCCAGCAGCCCTCTAACCGGGGAGCTGTTTTTT. Its protein is CASSPLTGELFF.

Here the CDR3 reads CASSLGQDLDTQYF. CDR3 nucleotides: TGTGCCAGCAGCTTAGGACAGGATCTAGATACGCAGTATTTT. This chain joins TRBV11-1 and TRBJ2-3, with TRBD1 as a possible D gene (6 bases). The length of the CDR3 is 14 residues. The germline V gene encodes CDR1 SGHAT and CDR2 FQDESV (reference sequence). The V end was cut by 1 base, the J end by 5 bases, with 10 bases between.

DNA of the CDR3: TGTGCTAGTGGTTTAGAGGTTGACACTGAAGCTTTCTTT. This encodes CASGLEVDTEAFF. The J gene is TRBJ1-1, the V gene TRBV12-5; D gene unclear. This CDR3 contains 13 residues. The ends were cut back, 3 bases at V and 3 bases at J, with 8 bases in the middle. The germline V gene has CDR1 LGHNT and CDR2 FRNRAP.

This chain uses TRBV5-4 with TRBJ1-4, with D possibly TRBD1 on 5 matching bases. The CDR3 runs 15 residues. Trimming removed 0 bases at V and 1 base at J, with 7 bases between. From germline, CDR1 is SGHNT and CDR2 YYREEE (reference sequence). Here the CDR3 DNA reads TGTGCCAGCAGCTTGGATGGGGGAACTAATGAAAAACTGTTTTTT. Translation: CASSLDGGTNEKLFF.

Here the CDR3 reads CASTQGPNQPQHF. DNA for the CDR3: TGTGCCAGCACCCAGGGGCCCAATCAGCCCCAGCATTTT. The rearrangement links TRBV6-5 to TRBJ1-5, with D perhaps TRBD1 (6 bases). CDR1 and CDR2 from the germline V gene are MNHEY and SVGAGI. V lost 7 bases, J lost 3 bases, and 10 bases lay in between. There are 13 residues in the CDR3.

The genes are TRBV7-2 and TRBJ2-5, with TRBD2 identical over 10 bases. V was pared by 3 bases and J by 4 bases, with 2 bases of the junction left unmatched. The CDR3 extends over 14 amino acids. Germline CDR1 reads SGHTA; CDR2 reads FQGNSA. The CDR3 here is CASSFVAGGETQYF. The CDR3 nucleotides are TGTGCCAGCAGCTTTGTAGCGGGAGGAGAGACCCAGTACTTC.

This chain connects TRBV5-1 to TRBJ2-1, with 7 positions matching TRBD2. The CDR3 extends over 15 amino acids. Trimming cost V 3 bases and J 6 bases; bases outside gene matches: 9. Germline lookup yields CDR1 SGHRS and CDR2 YFSETQ. The CDR3 nucleotides are TGCGCCAGCAGCTCTCTTCTGCGGGAGTCCAATGAGCAGTTCTTC. Its protein is CASSSLLRESNEQFF.

The chain joins TRBV2 to TRBJ2-1; 14 nucleotides agree with TRBD2. The length of the CDR3 is 16 residues. The junction had 6 bases not matched to a gene; V was cut back by 6 bases and J by 5 bases. Per germline, CDR1 SNHLY and CDR2 FYNNEI. The CDR3 DNA reads TGTGCCAGCAGCCCTAGGACTAGCGGGAGGAACAATGAGCAGTTCTTC. Protein product: CASSPRTSGRNNEQFF.

The chain links TRBV18 to TRBJ1-1; 7 bases agree with TRBD1. The CDR3 totals 15 residues. Germline CDR1 is KGHSH and CDR2 is LQKENI. Trimming at V came to 4 bases and at J to 7 bases, leaving 12 bases not matched to a gene. CDR3 DNA sequence: TGTGCCAGCTCACGCAGGACAGGTGCACCTATTGAAGCTTTCTTT. The encoded protein is CASSRRTGAPIEAFF.

The chain links TRBV6-4 to TRBJ1-6; D ambiguous. The CDR3 contains 14 residues. Germline V gives CDR1 MRHNA, CDR2 SNTAGT. Trimming removed 0 bases at V and 8 bases at J, with 8 bases between. Written as DNA, the CDR3 is TGTGCCAGCAGTGACTCGGGCAGATATTCACCCCTCCACTTT. It encodes CASSDSGRYSPLHF.

The chain is built from TRBV18 and TRBJ2-2; D is unresolved. V was pared by 3 bases and J by 4 bases, with 3 bases between. Germline lookup yields CDR1 KGHSH and CDR2 LQKENI. The CDR3 spans 12 residues. CDR3 sequence: CASSPSTGELFF. The CDR3 DNA sequence: TGTGCCAGCTCACCCAGCACCGGGGAGCTGTTTTTT.

The rearrangement joins TRBV18 to TRBJ1-1; D call uncertain. The CDR3 sequence is 15 residues long. Trimming left V 2 bases short and J 1 base short, with 11 bases between. Germline values: CDR1 KGHSH, CDR2 LQKENI. CDR3 coding DNA: TGTGCCAGCTCACCAAGAGGACTGACGAACACTGAAGCTTTCTTT. Encoded protein: CASSPRGLTNTEAFF.

The chain employs TRBV5-4 and TRBJ1-3, with TRBD1 matching over 7 bases. The length of the CDR3 is 15 residues. Germline lookup yields CDR1 SGHNT and CDR2 YYREEE (reference sequence). V dropped 4 bases and J dropped 0; count of bases not matched to a gene: 4. CDR3 in DNA: TGTGCCAGCAGCCAACAGGGGCTCTCTGGAAACACCATATATTTT. Protein sequence: CASSQQGLSGNTIYF.

This chain's CDR3 is CASLTNGSQSRANVLTF. The CDR3 DNA reads as TGCGCCAGCTTAACCAACGGTTCACAAAGTCGGGCCAACGTCCTGACTTTC. This chain joins TRBV5-1 and TRBJ2-6, with D unresolved. CDR3 length equals 17 residues. Germline values: CDR1 SGHRS, CDR2 YFSETQ. Trimming removed 7 bases from V and 5 bases from J, with 22 bases in between.